One TCR beta chain is described in this entry. What it binds is not known. These data originate in a study of T cell responses to AZD1222 COVID-19 vaccine. General observations from the study: Clonal diversity was possibly underestimated; the donors were predominantly white British and more often female.

Only in-frame clones appear in the TCRdb table, and some are missing; sequencing was by immunoSEQ multiplex PCR. The table includes around 75,000 clones, approximately 90% detected once. Trimming took 0 bases from V and 4 from J, leaving 9 bases between them. This CDR3 contains 15 residues. Germline CDR1 is MNHEY and CDR2 is SVGAGI. This TCR came from an adult who received the MenACWY meningococcal vaccine as a control. The chain has TRBV6-5 and TRBJ1-4; TRBD1 might be the D (6 bases). The sequences come from peripheral blood, collected 28 days after the second dose of the MenACWY control vaccine. As DNA, the CDR3 is TGTGCCAGCAGTTACTCGACAGGAAATAATGAAAAACTGTTTTTT. Translation gives CASSYSTGNNEKLFF.